These 28 T cell receptor beta chains were sequenced from one sample in a study of blood T cell repertoires in COVID-19. Assay used: immunoSEQ multiplex PCR; TCRdb lists only in-frame clones, some missing. The table records 95,000 to 100,000 clones, 85% of them present only once. Sequencing was done on a sample of peripheral blood. Receptors were obtained from a woman between 65 and 79 years old with active or convalescent COVID-19.

The J gene is TRBJ1-2, the V gene TRBV6-5; D gene ambiguous. CDR3 length equals 13 residues. The germline V gene encodes CDR1 MNHEY and CDR2 SVGAGI. V shed 0 bases and J shed 8 bases, with 10 bases lying between them. DNA of the CDR3: TGTGCCAGCAGTTACTCCCGTATGAGAGGCTACACCTTC. Translation: CASSYSRMRGYTF.

The DNA for the CDR3 is TGTGCCAGCAGCGCGGGTAGTACTGCAACTAATGAAAAACTGTTTTTT. Its protein product is CASSAGSTATNEKLFF. This chain joins TRBV9 and TRBJ1-4; D is unresolved. V lost 3 bases to trimming and J lost 0 bases, with 12 bases between them. The CDR3 is made up of 16 amino acids. CDR1 and CDR2 from the germline V gene are SGDLS and YYNGEE.

V is TRBV24-1 and J is TRBJ2-1; D is unclear. The germline V gene has CDR1 KGHDR and CDR2 SFDVKD. This CDR3 spans 16 amino acids. V lost 4 bases and J 0 bases, leaving 12 bases between the germline ends. The CDR3 nucleotides are TGTGCCACCAGTGAGTTAGCCCGCGGCTCCTACAATGAGCAGTTCTTC. Encoded protein: CATSELARGSYNEQFF.

This rearrangement joins TRBV14 to TRBJ1-1; 7 positions match TRBD1. The CDR3 spans 13 residues. The V and J ends lost 8 bases and 1 base, in that order; junction bases with no gene match: 4. CDR1 is SGHDN, CDR2 FVKESK, per germline. Written as DNA, the CDR3 is TGTGCCAGCTTGGGACAGCCGAACACTGAAGCTTTCTTT. Its translation is CASLGQPNTEAFF.

The genes are TRBV21-1 and TRBJ2-3; the listed D gene, TRBD2, was not tested against the DNA. TRBV21-1 corresponds to a pseudogene. This CDR3 comprises 17 residues. The CDR3 here is CASSKEVSRGAGDTQYF. In DNA, the CDR3 is TGTGCCAGCAGCAAAGAAGTTTCGCGGGGGGCCGGGGATACGCAGTATTTT.

The chain employs TRBV14 and TRBJ2-7; D remains ambiguous. The V gene's germline CDR1 is SGHDN and CDR2 FVKESK. Deletions cut 4 bases from V and 2 bases from J, with 15 bases between. This CDR3 is 15 amino acids long. CDR3 DNA: TGTGCCAGCAGCCCTCCGGGTTCCAACCCCTACGAGCAGTACTTC. This gives the protein CASSPPGSNPYEQYF.

V usage is TRBV5-6 and J usage is TRBJ2-7; 8 bases agree with TRBD2. V gave up 5 bases and J gave up 7 bases; unmatched junction bases: 8. CDR3 size: 13 residues. Germline V gene sequence: CDR1 SGHDT, CDR2 YYEEEE. This chain's CDR3 is CASSRAGAREQYF. The CDR3 DNA is TGTGCCAGCAGTAGAGCGGGAGCTCGGGAGCAGTACTTC.

The V and J genes are TRBV5-1 and TRBJ1-1; maybe TRBD1 (5 bases). V dropped 0 bases and J dropped 1 base, with 13 bases sitting between them. The CDR3 length is 16 residues. Looked up from germline, CDR1 is SGHRS and CDR2 is YFSETQ. For the CDR3, the DNA is TGCGCCAGCAGCTTGGCTCAGGGTGGGGAGAACACTGAAGCTTTCTTT. Translation gives CASSLAQGGENTEAFF.

The J gene is TRBJ1-4, the V gene TRBV9; 7 bases match TRBD1. Germline V gives CDR1 SGDLS, CDR2 YYNGEE. CDR3 size: 16 residues. After removal of 2 bases from V and 4 bases from J, the junction contained 8 bases not matched to a gene. The CDR3 sequence: CASSVGDRAHNEKLFF. The CDR3 DNA sequence: TGTGCCAGCAGCGTTGGAGACAGGGCCCATAATGAAAAACTGTTTTTT.

The CDR3 coding sequence is TGTGCCAGCAGCAAAGCCACCGGGACTAGCGGACCTAGCACAGATACGCAGTATTTT. Its protein product is CASSKATGTSGPSTDTQYF. The V call is TRBV21-1, the J call TRBJ2-3; no check of the table's D call, TRBD2, against the DNA was made. TRBV21-1 is classified as a pseudogene. This CDR3 comprises 19 residues.

The chain uses TRBV28 and TRBJ2-5, with 7 positions matching TRBD1. The junction had 4 bases not matched to a gene; V was cut back by 5 bases and J by 4 bases. Germline assignment: CDR1 MDHEN and CDR2 SYDVKM. This CDR3 has 13 residues. The CDR3 sequence: CASSQGQVETQYF. In DNA form, the CDR3 reads TGTGCCAGCAGTCAAGGACAGGTAGAGACCCAGTACTTC.

This sequence joins TRBV5-5 and TRBJ2-1; 13 bases align to TRBD2. This CDR3 spans 17 amino acids. Germline V gene sequence: CDR1 SGHKS, CDR2 YYEKEE (reference sequence). V was clipped by 1 base and J by 7 bases; unmatched bases: 8. DNA of the CDR3: TGTGCCAGCAGCTTGAGAGGACTAGCGGGGGATGTAAATGAGCAGTTCTTC. Translating gives CASSLRGLAGDVNEQFF.

V usage is TRBV10-3 and J usage is TRBJ2-1; tentative D call: TRBD1 (5 bases). Germline CDR1 reads ENHRY; CDR2 reads SYGVKD. The CDR3 is 14 residues long. Deletions cut 2 bases from V and 5 bases from J, with 10 bases between. The CDR3 here is CAISERQNHNEQFF. Here the CDR3 DNA reads TGTGCCATCAGTGAGCGACAGAACCACAATGAGCAGTTCTTC.

The chain couples TRBV18 to TRBJ2-1; TRBD2 agrees at 13 bases. Germline values: CDR1 KGHSH, CDR2 LQKENI. The CDR3 spans 17 residues. J was trimmed by 3 bases and V by 3 bases; bases with no gene match: 5. CDR3 bases: TGTGCCAGCTCACCCGGACTAGCGGGAGTTCTCTACAATGAGCAGTTCTTC. Translated: CASSPGLAGVLYNEQFF.

V is TRBV6-6 and J is TRBJ1-3; TRBD1 agrees at 7 bases. This CDR3 contains 18 residues. The ends lost 5 bases at V and 2 bases at J; junction bases unmatched: 15. CDR1 and CDR2 (germline): MNHNY, SVGAGI (reference sequence). The CDR3 DNA is TGTGCCAGCAGTCCACAGATCCCCGGGACAGCAACTGGAAACACCATATATTTT. As protein: CASSPQIPGTATGNTIYF.

The chain employs TRBV2 and TRBJ2-7; TRBD1 matches 9 bases. J gave up 5 bases and V 7 bases, and 9 bases lay outside the gene matches. The CDR3 length is 14 residues. Germline-derived CDR1 and CDR2 are SNHLY and FYNNEI. CDR3 loop: CASTLQGANHEQYF. The DNA of the CDR3 is TGTGCCAGCACTTTACAGGGGGCCAACCACGAGCAGTACTTC.

This sequence joins TRBV14 and TRBJ1-2; TRBD1 aligns across 7 bases. The CDR3 runs to 15 residues. Germline V gene data show CDR1 as SGHDN and CDR2 as FVKESK. V lost 3 bases to trimming and J lost 5 bases; unmatched junction nucleotides: 9. The CDR3 nucleotides are TGTGCCAGCAGCCAGACCCAGGGGGTCGGGTATGGCTACACCTTC. Its translation: CASSQTQGVGYGYTF. Full variable domain (rest looked up from reference TRBV14 and TRBJ1-2): EAGVTQFPSHSVIEKGQTVTLRCDPISGHDNLYWYRRVMGKEIKFLLHFVKESKQDESGMPNNRFLAERTGGTYSTLKVQPAELEDSGVYFCASSQTQGVGYGYTFGSGTRLTVV.

This clone is a singleton in its sample. The CDR3 sequence is CASSYSRGGNTEAFF. CDR3 in DNA: TGTGCCAGCAGTTACTCGAGAGGGGGAAACACTGAAGCTTTCTTT. The chain couples TRBV6-5 to TRBJ1-1, with D perhaps matching TRBD1 (6 bases). The CDR3 covers 15 residues. Germline assignment: CDR1 MNHEY and CDR2 SVGAGI. V was trimmed by 0 bases and J by 2 bases, leaving 10 bases between them.

This chain uses TRBV28 with TRBJ1-5; D is uncertain. Germline values: CDR1 MDHEN, CDR2 SYDVKM. The CDR3 runs 17 residues. Between the trimmed V and J ends, which lost 4 bases and 3 bases, there was a span of 19 bases. The CDR3 nucleotides are TGTGCCAGCAGTTCCAACCTCGCGGGCTTACTCAATCAGCCCCAGCATTTT. It encodes CASSSNLAGLLNQPQHF.

The chain has TRBV28 and TRBJ2-1; 8 bases align to TRBD2. Germline CDR1 is MDHEN and CDR2 is SYDVKM. The trim removed 5 bases at V and 2 bases at J, leaving 8 bases unmatched. The CDR3 contains 16 residues. CDR3 nucleotide sequence: TGTGCCAGCAGTCCCGGCGATAGCGGGGCCTACAATGAGCAGTTCTTC. Amino acids: CASSPGDSGAYNEQFF.

This rearrangement joins TRBV7-9 to TRBJ1-6; 9 bases align to TRBD1. CDR1 SEHNR and CDR2 FQNEAQ come from the germline V gene (reference sequence). CDR3 length: 17 residues. The junction had 8 bases not matched to a gene; V was cut back by 5 bases and J by 3 bases. The CDR3, as DNA: TGTGCCAGCAGCAAACTGACAGGGGGTGTCTATAATTCACCCCTCCACTTT. It yields the protein CASSKLTGGVYNSPLHF.

V is TRBV7-6 and J is TRBJ1-1; 8 bases match TRBD1. This CDR3 has 14 residues. Trimming cost V 5 bases and J 5 bases; bases outside gene matches: 7. CDR1 SGHVS and CDR2 FNYEAQ come from the germline V gene. This chain's CDR3 is CASSLTGGKTEAFF. For the CDR3, the DNA is TGTGCCAGCAGCCTAACAGGGGGAAAAACTGAAGCTTTCTTT.

This chain links TRBV11-1 with TRBJ1-4; possible D gene TRBD1, 6 bases. Germline CDR1 is SGHAT and CDR2 is FQDESV (reference sequence). V lost 4 bases and J 7 bases, leaving 16 bases between the germline ends. CDR3 length: 15 residues. CDR3 DNA sequence: TGTGCCAGCAGCTCTTGGACAGCGAAGGGTGAAAAACTGTTTTTT. Protein product: CASSSWTAKGEKLFF.

The chain combines TRBV11-2 with TRBJ1-2, with unresolved D. CDR1 SGHAT and CDR2 FQNNGV come from the germline V gene. Trimming stripped 4 bases from V and 0 bases from J, with 9 bases between. The CDR3 covers 14 residues. The CDR3 is CASSSLRSNYGYTF. The CDR3 DNA reads TGTGCCAGCAGCTCCCTCAGGTCTAACTATGGCTACACCTTC. Together with reference TRBV11-2 and TRBJ1-2, the CDR3 gives the full variable domain: EAGVAQSPRYKIIEKRQSVAFWCNPISGHATLYWYQQILGQGPKLLIQFQNNGVVDDSQLPKDRFSAERLKGVDSTLKIQPAKLEDSAVYLCASSSLRSNYGYTFGSGTRLTVV.

This rearrangement joins TRBV5-6 to TRBJ2-5; D is possibly TRBD1 (6 bases). This CDR3 has 16 amino acids. Trimming took 1 base from V and 5 from J, leaving 18 bases between them. CDR1 is SGHDT, CDR2 YYEEEE, per germline. The CDR3 is CASSLRGGGRGETQYF. The CDR3 region has the DNA TGTGCCAGCAGCTTGCGTGGGGGCGGCCGAGGTGAGACCCAGTACTTC.

The chain links TRBV30 to TRBJ1-5; D ambiguous. V gave up 6 bases and J gave up 2 bases, with 11 bases separating them. The germline CDR1 and CDR2 sequences are GTSNPN and SVGIG (reference sequence). This CDR3 region has 13 residues. The CDR3 region has the DNA TGTGCCTGTGCAGGTAAAGGCAATCAGCCCCAGCATTTT. Its translation is CACAGKGNQPQHF.

The chain carries TRBV3-1 (or the pseudogene TRBV3-2) and TRBJ2-1; 10 bases line up with TRBD1. V dropped 1 base and J dropped 4; count of bases not matched to a gene: 1. Germline loops: CDR1 LGHDT, CDR2 YNNKEL (reference sequence). The CDR3 is 15 amino acids. The CDR3 here is CASSQGTGGYNEQFF. The DNA for the CDR3 is TGTGCCAGCAGCCAAGGGACAGGGGGTTACAATGAGCAGTTCTTC.

The V and J genes are TRBV7-2 and TRBJ2-7; D possibly corresponds to TRBD1 (5 bases). Germline-derived CDR1 and CDR2 are SGHTA and FQGNSA. Deletions cut 6 bases from V and 5 bases from J, with 20 bases between. The length of the CDR3 is 15 residues. The CDR3 sequence is CASSYTPDNSNEQYF. The CDR3 DNA is TGTGCCAGCAGTTATACACCGGACAATAGCAACGAGCAGTACTTC.